These 8 T cell receptor beta chains came from one sample sequenced in a study of shared clonotypes between healthy human individuals. Assay: immunoSEQ multiplex PCR; the TCRdb copy retains only in-frame clones and omits some. The sample lists some 1,100,000 clones, approximately 78% occurring once. The sample consisted of memory CD4+ T cells from PBMCs. The subset: CD45RA-negative fraction. The receptors shown here come from a man aged 18 to 35 in good health. Some clones in this sample may be carry-over from other donors' samples.

The rearrangement links TRBV27 to TRBJ2-3; 8 bases line up with TRBD1. CDR1 is MNHEY, CDR2 SMNVEV, per germline (reference sequence). This CDR3 spans 17 amino acids. J gave up 4 bases and V 1 base, and 10 bases lay outside the gene matches. CDR3 protein: CASSLYGQGLGPDTQYF. The CDR3 region has the DNA TGTGCCAGCAGTTTATACGGACAGGGTCTAGGGCCAGATACGCAGTATTTT.

Worth noting for this clone: A much bigger clone sits one base away, suggesting this may be a read error. The sample contains more than one DNA sequence encoding this CDR3. This CDR3 is CASSLDGSTDTQYF. The DNA of the CDR3 is TGTGCCAGCAGCTTAGACGGTAGCACAGATACGCAGTATTTT. This rearrangement joins TRBV11-3 to TRBJ2-3, with D hard to call. Germline CDR1 is SGHNT and CDR2 is YENEEA. The CDR3 runs to 14 residues. The V and J ends lost 0 bases and 0 bases respectively, with 4 bases between them.

The chain has TRBV29-1 and TRBJ2-1, with TRBD2 matching 7 bases. Germline-derived CDR1 and CDR2 are SQVTM and ANQGSEA. The CDR3 extends over 14 amino acids. The V segment lost 4 bases and the J segment 4 bases; nucleotides outside the gene matches: 7. In nucleotides, the CDR3 is TGCAGCGTTGTGCGGGAGCTGGGTTACAATGAGCAGTTCTTC. It encodes CSVVRELGYNEQFF.

This chain connects TRBV28 to TRBJ1-4; 9 nucleotides align to TRBD1. This CDR3 spans 14 amino acids. V lost 5 bases and J lost 5; bases outside the gene matches: 3. Germline CDR1 reads MDHEN; CDR2 reads SYDVKM. CDR3 sequence: CASSRTGANEKLFF. As DNA, the CDR3 is TGTGCCAGCAGTCGGACAGGGGCGAATGAAAAACTGTTTTTT.

A remark on this clone: At the DNA level, this CDR3 is encoded by other sequences in the same sample as well. V and J are TRBV30 and TRBJ1-3; D is unresolved. The germline V gene encodes CDR1 GTSNPN and CDR2 SVGIG (reference sequence). There are 14 residues in the CDR3. The V end lost 0 bases, the J end lost 0 bases, and 6 bases lay between the germline ends. In DNA form, the CDR3 reads TGTGCCTGGAGTGTAGGAAGCTCTGGAAACACCATATATTTT. Translation: CAWSVGSSGNTIYF.

The J gene is TRBJ2-7, the V gene TRBV2; the match to TRBD1 covers 9 bases. This CDR3 contains 11 residues. CDR1 is SNHLY and CDR2 is FYNNEI in the germline V gene. Trimming took 9 bases from V and 5 from J; bases not matched to a gene: 2. CDR3 residues: CARRTGDEQYF. CDR3 in DNA: TGTGCCAGAAGGACAGGGGACGAGCAGTACTTC.

J is TRBJ2-1 and V is TRBV18, with D possibly TRBD1 on 5 matching bases. The V gene lost 5 bases and the J gene lost 6 bases, with 14 bases spanning the gap. The V gene's germline CDR1 is KGHSH and CDR2 LQKENI. The CDR3 contains 14 residues. CDR3 loop: CASSGLSTVNEQFF. CDR3 nucleotides: TGTGCCAGCTCAGGGTTATCGACAGTCAATGAGCAGTTCTTC.

The V call is TRBV6-4, the J call TRBJ2-6, with no clear D. The ends were cut back, 6 bases at V and 4 bases at J, with 7 bases in the middle. CDR3 length equals 13 residues. From germline, CDR1 is MRHNA and CDR2 SNTAGT. In DNA form, the CDR3 reads TGTGCCAGCAGGCAGTCAGGGGCCAACGTCCTGACTTTC. The encoded protein is CASRQSGANVLTF.